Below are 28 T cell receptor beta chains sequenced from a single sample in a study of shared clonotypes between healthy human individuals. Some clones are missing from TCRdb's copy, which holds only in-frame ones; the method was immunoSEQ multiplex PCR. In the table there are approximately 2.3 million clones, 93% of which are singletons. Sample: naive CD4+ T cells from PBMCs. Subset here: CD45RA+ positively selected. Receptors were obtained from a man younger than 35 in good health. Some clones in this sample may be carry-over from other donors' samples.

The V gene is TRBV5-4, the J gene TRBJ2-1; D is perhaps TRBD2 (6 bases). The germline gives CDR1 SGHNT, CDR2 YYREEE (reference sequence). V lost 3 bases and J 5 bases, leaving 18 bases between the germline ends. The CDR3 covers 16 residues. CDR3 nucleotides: TGTGCCAGCAGCTCGGAGGGTAGGGGCATCCACAATGAGCAGTTCTTC. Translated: CASSSEGRGIHNEQFF. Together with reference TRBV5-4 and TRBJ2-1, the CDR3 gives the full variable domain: ETGVTQSPTHLIKTRGQQVTLRCSSQSGHNTVSWYQQALGQGPQFIFQYYREEENGRGNFPPRFSGLQFPNYSSELNVNALELDDSALYLCASSSEGRGIHNEQFFGPGTRLTVL.

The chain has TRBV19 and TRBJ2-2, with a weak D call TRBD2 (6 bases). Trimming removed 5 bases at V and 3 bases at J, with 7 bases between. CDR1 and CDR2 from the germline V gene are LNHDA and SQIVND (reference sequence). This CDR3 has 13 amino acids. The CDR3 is CASSRLDTGELFF. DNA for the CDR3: TGTGCCAGTAGTCGACTAGACACCGGGGAGCTGTTTTTT.

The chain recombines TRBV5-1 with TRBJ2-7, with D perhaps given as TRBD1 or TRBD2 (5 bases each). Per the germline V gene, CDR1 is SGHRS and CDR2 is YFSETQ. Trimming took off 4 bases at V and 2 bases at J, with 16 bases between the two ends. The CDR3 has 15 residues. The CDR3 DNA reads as TGCGCCAGCAGCCGATACTTCGGGACGGCCTACGAGCAGTACTTC. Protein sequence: CASSRYFGTAYEQYF.

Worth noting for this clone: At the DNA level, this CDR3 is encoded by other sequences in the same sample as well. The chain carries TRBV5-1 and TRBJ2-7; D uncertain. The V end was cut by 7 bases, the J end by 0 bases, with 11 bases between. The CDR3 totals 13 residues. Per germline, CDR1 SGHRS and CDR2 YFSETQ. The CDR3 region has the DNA TGCGCCAGCGGAGCAGGTGTCTCCTACGAGCAGTACTTC. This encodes CASGAGVSYEQYF.

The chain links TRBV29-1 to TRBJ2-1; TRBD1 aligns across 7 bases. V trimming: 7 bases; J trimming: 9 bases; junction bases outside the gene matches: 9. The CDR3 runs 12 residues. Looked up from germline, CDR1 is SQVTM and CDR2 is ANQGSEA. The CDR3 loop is CSALPRDSEQFF. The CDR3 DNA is TGCAGCGCCCTGCCCCGGGACAGTGAGCAGTTCTTC.

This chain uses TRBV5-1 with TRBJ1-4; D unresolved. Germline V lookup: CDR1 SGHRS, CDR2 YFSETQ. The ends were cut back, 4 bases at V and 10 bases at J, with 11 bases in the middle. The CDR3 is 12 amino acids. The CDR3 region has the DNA TGCGCCAGCAGCACCTACCTTGGAAAACTGTTTTTT. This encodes CASSTYLGKLFF. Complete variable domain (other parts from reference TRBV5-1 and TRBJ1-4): KAGVTQTPRYLIKTRGQQVTLSCSPISGHRSVSWYQQTPGQGLQFLFEYFSETQRNKGNFPGRFSGRQFSNSRSEMNVSTLELGDSALYLCASSTYLGKLFFGSGTQLSVL.

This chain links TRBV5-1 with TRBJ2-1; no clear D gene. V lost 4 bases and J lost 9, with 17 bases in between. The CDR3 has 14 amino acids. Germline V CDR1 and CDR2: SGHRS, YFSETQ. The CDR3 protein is CASSAQAKIGEQFF. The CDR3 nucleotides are TGCGCCAGCAGCGCCCAAGCGAAAATCGGTGAGCAGTTCTTC. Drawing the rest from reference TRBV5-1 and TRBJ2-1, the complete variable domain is KAGVTQTPRYLIKTRGQQVTLSCSPISGHRSVSWYQQTPGQGLQFLFEYFSETQRNKGNFPGRFSGRQFSNSRSEMNVSTLELGDSALYLCASSAQAKIGEQFFGPGTRLTVL.

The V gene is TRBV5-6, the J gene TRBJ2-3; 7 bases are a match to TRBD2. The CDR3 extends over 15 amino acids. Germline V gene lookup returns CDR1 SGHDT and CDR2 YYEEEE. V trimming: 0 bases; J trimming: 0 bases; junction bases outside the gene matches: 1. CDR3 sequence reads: CASSLVGGSTDTQYF. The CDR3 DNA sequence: TGTGCCAGCAGCTTGGTGGGAGGGAGCACAGATACGCAGTATTTT.

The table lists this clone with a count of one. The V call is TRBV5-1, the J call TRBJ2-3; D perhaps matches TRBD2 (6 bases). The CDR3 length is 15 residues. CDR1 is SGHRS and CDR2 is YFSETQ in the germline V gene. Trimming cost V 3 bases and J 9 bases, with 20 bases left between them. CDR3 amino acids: CASSSRGSEAGTQYF. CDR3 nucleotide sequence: TGCGCCAGCAGCTCCCGAGGGAGCGAGGCGGGAACGCAGTATTTT. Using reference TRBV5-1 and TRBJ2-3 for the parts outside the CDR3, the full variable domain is KAGVTQTPRYLIKTRGQQVTLSCSPISGHRSVSWYQQTPGQGLQFLFEYFSETQRNKGNFPGRFSGRQFSNSRSEMNVSTLELGDSALYLCASSSRGSEAGTQYFGPGTRLTVL.

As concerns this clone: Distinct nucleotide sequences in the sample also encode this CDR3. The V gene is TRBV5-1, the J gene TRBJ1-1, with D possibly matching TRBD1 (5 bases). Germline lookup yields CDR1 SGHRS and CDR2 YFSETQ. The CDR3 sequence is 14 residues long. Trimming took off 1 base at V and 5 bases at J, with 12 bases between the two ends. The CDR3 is CASSLNGGGTEAFF. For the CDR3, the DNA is TGCGCCAGCAGCTTGAATGGGGGTGGAACTGAAGCTTTCTTT.

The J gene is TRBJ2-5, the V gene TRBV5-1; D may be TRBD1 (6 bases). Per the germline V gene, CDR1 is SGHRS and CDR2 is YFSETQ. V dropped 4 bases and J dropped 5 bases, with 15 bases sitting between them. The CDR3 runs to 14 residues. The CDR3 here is CASSLQGPLETQYF. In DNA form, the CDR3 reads TGCGCCAGCAGCCTCCAGGGGCCGTTGGAGACCCAGTACTTC.

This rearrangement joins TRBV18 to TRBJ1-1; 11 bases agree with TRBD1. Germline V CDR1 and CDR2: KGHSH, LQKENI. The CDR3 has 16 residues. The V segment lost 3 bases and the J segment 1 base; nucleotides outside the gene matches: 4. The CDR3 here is CASSPRTGGGNTEAFF. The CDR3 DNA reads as TGTGCCAGCTCACCCAGGACAGGGGGCGGGAACACTGAAGCTTTCTTT.

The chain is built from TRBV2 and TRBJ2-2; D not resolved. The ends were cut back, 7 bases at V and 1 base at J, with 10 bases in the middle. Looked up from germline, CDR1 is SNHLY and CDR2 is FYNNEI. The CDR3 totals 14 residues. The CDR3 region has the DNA TGTGCCAGCAAGGGTAACGGGAACACCGGGGAGCTGTTTTTT. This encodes CASKGNGNTGELFF.

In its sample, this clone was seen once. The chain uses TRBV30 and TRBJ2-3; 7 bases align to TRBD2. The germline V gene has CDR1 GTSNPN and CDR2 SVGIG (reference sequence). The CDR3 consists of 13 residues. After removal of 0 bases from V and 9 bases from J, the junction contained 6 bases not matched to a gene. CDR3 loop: CAWSVAAGGTQYF. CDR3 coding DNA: TGTGCCTGGAGTGTAGCTGCCGGGGGGACGCAGTATTTT.

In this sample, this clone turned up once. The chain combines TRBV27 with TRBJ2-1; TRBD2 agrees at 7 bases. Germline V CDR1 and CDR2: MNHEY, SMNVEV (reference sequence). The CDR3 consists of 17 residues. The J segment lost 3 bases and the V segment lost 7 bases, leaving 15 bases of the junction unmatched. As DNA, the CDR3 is TGTGCCAGCAAAACTGCCGAACTAGCGAATAACTACAATGAGCAGTTCTTC. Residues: CASKTAELANNYNEQFF.

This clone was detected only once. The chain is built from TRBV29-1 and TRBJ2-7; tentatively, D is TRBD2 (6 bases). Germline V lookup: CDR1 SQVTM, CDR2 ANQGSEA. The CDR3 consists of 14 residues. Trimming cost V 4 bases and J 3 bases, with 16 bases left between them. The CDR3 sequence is CSVVLASEGYEQYF. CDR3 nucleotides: TGCAGCGTTGTATTGGCTAGCGAAGGCTACGAGCAGTACTTC.

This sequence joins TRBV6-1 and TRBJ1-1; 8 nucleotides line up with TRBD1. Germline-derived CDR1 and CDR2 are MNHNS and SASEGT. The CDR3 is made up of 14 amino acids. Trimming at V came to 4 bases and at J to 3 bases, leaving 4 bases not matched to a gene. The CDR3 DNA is TGTGCCAGCAGTGGGGACAGGCGATACACTGAAGCTTTCTTT. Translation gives CASSGDRRYTEAFF.

DNA for the CDR3: TGTGCCAGCCGTTTATTCAGCGCTGAAGCTTTCTTT. Amino acid sequence: CASRLFSAEAFF. This rearrangement joins TRBV7-2 to TRBJ1-1; D is undetermined. Germline values: CDR1 SGHTA, CDR2 FQGNSA. This CDR3 has 12 amino acids. Trimming stripped 8 bases from V and 6 bases from J, with 13 bases between.

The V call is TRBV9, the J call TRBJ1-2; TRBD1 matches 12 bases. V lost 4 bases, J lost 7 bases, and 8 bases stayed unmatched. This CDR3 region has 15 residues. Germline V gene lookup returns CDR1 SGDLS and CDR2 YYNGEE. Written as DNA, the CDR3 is TGTGCCAGCAGCTTAGGGACAGGGGGCGTGGGTGGCTACACCTTC. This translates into CASSLGTGGVGGYTF.

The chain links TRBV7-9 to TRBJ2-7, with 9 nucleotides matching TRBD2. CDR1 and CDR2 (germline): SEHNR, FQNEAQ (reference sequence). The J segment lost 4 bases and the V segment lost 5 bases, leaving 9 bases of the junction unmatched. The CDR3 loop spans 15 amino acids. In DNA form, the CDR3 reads TGTGCCAGCAGCCCGGATGCGCTAGCGGGGTACGAGCAGTACTTC. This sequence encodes CASSPDALAGYEQYF.

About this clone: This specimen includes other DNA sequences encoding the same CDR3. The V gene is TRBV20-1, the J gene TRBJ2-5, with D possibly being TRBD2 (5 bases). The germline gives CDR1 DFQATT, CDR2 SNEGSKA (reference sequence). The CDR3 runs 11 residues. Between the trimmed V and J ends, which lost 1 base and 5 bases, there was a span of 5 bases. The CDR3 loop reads CSARGEETQYF. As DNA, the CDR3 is TGCAGTGCTAGAGGGGAGGAGACCCAGTACTTC.

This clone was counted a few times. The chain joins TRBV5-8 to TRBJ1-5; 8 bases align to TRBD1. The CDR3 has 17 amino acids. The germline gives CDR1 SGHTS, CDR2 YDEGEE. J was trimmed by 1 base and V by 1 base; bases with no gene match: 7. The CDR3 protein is CASSLMDRAISNQPQHF. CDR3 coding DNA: TGTGCCAGCAGCTTGATGGACAGGGCTATCAGCAATCAGCCCCAGCATTTT.

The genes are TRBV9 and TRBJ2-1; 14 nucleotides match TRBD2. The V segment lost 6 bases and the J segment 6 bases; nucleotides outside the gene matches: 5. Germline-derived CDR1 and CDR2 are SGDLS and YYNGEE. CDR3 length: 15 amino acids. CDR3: CASNQGTSGSNEQFF. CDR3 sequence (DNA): TGTGCCAGCAACCAAGGGACTAGCGGGAGCAATGAGCAGTTCTTC.

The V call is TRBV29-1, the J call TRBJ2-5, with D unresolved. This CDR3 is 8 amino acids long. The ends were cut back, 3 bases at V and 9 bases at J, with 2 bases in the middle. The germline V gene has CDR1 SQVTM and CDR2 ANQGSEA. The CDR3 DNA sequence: TGCAGCGTTGAGGCCCAGTACTTC. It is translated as CSVEAQYF.

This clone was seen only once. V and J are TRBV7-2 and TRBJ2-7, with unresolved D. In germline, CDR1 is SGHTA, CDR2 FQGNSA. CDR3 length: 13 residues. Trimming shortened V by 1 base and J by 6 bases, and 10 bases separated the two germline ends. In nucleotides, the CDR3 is TGTGCCAGCAGCTTAGGGTTACGGGCCGAGCAGTACTTC. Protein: CASSLGLRAEQYF.

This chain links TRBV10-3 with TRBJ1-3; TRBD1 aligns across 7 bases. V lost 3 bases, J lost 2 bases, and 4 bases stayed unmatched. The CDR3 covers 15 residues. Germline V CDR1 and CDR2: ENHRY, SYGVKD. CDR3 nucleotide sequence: TGTGCCATCAGTGATACAGGGGCCCCTGGAAACACCATATATTTT. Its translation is CAISDTGAPGNTIYF.

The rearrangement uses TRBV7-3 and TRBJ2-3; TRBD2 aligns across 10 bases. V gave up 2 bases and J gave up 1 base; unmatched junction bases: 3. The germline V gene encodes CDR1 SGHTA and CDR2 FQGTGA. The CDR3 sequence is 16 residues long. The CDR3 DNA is TGTGCCAGCAGCTTAGGAGCGGGAGGGGGCACAGATACGCAGTATTTT. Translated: CASSLGAGGGTDTQYF.

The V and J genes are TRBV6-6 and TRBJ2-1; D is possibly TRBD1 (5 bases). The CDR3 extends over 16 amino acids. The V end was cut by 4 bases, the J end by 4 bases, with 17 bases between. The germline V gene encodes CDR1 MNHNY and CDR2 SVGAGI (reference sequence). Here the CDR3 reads CASSSQGTQQYNEQFF. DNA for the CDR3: TGTGCCAGCAGTTCCCAGGGTACACAACAATACAATGAGCAGTTCTTC.